Below are 21 T cell receptor beta chains sequenced from a single sample in a study of T cells in Graves' hyperthyroidism and ophthalmopathy. It was RNA transcripts that yielded the amplified TCR beta CDR3 regions. During a first-round RT-PCR of the TCR CDR3, the HTBI primer set was used. A single record per CDR3 protein comes from TCRdb applying MiXCR to the multiplex PCR reads. The profile shows about 500,000 distinct CDR3 sequences, roughly 17% of them singletons. Material: blood. The receptors come from a woman between 18 and 29 years old with Graves' hyperthyroidism.

Many counts were recorded for this clonotype. CDR3 residues: CASSLGQINEQFF. DNA for the CDR3: TGTGCCAGCAGCCTGGGACAGATTAATGAGCAGTTCTTC. This chain joins TRBV3-1 and TRBJ2-1, with 7 positions matching TRBD1. V was clipped by 4 bases and J by 7 bases; unmatched bases: 4. Germline V gene sequence: CDR1 LGHDT, CDR2 YNNKEL (reference sequence). This CDR3 comprises 13 residues.

The chain carries TRBV6-1 and TRBJ2-7; 7 bases map to TRBD1. The CDR3 is 14 residues long. Germline assignment: CDR1 MNHNS and CDR2 SASEGT. With V trimmed by 5 bases and J by 3 bases, 7 bases remained unmatched. CDR3: CASSFSGQDYEQYF. CDR3 bases: TGTGCCAGCAGTTTTTCCGGACAGGACTACGAGCAGTACTTC.

This chain uses TRBV18 with TRBJ2-1; no clear D. Germline V lookup: CDR1 KGHSH, CDR2 LQKENI. The CDR3 sequence is 14 residues long. V lost 3 bases and J lost 6, with 12 bases in between. The CDR3: CASSPWGLGNEQFF. The CDR3 DNA reads as TGTGCCAGCTCACCCTGGGGATTGGGCAATGAGCAGTTCTTC.

This clonotype appeared a few times. The chain recombines TRBV5-1 with TRBJ1-1; 10 bases are shared with TRBD1. In germline, CDR1 is SGHRS, CDR2 YFSETQ. The CDR3 totals 16 residues. J gave up 2 bases and V 1 base, and 5 bases lay outside the gene matches. CDR3 bases: TGCGCCAGCAGCTTGCAGGGACAGGGGTTCAACACTGAAGCTTTCTTT. This codes for CASSLQGQGFNTEAFF.

Only a few counts were recorded for this clonotype. V is TRBV13 and J is TRBJ1-4; 11 positions agree with TRBD1. The V gene's germline CDR1 is PRHDT and CDR2 FYEKMQ (reference sequence). The CDR3 loop spans 17 amino acids. V lost 2 bases to trimming and J lost 6 bases; unmatched junction nucleotides: 8. CDR3 DNA: TGTGCCAGCAGCTTAACCCTTCCGGGACAGGGGGATGAAAAACTGTTTTTT. Translation gives CASSLTLPGQGDEKLFF.

The V call is TRBV3-1, the J call TRBJ2-2, with 13 positions matching TRBD2. The V gene end was trimmed by 0 bases and the J gene end by 3 bases; junction bases not matched to a gene: 7. Germline assignment: CDR1 LGHDT and CDR2 YNNKEL (reference sequence). This CDR3 spans 19 amino acids. CDR3 protein: CASSQERTSGREDTGELFF. The CDR3 DNA reads TGTGCCAGCAGCCAAGAGAGAACTAGCGGGAGGGAAGACACCGGGGAGCTGTTTTTT.

The gene calls are TRBV4-1 and TRBJ2-7; weak D call: TRBD1 (5 bases). The CDR3 is 15 residues long. Trimming pared 1 base from V and 3 bases from J, leaving 13 bases between. Germline loops: CDR1 MGHRA, CDR2 YSYEKL. CDR3 coding DNA: TGCGCCAGCAGCCAAGTTGAAGGGGAAGGCTACGAGCAGTACTTC. Translating it yields CASSQVEGEGYEQYF.

This clonotype occurred many times. This chain links TRBV6-2 or TRBV6-3 with TRBJ1-2; D unclear. The CDR3 length is 12 residues. Trimming took 2 bases from V and 2 from J, leaving 3 bases between them. The germline V gene has CDR1 MNHEY and CDR2 SVGEGT. The CDR3 region has the DNA TGTGCCAGCAGTTACAGGAACTATGGCTACACCTTC. Amino acids: CASSYRNYGYTF.

The gene calls are TRBV9 and TRBJ2-7, with 8 bases identical to TRBD2. Germline trimming cut 4 bases from V and 5 bases from J; bases unmatched to any gene: 11. In germline, CDR1 is SGDLS, CDR2 YYNGEE. The CDR3 is 15 residues long. This CDR3 reads CASSKRTGGPDEQYF. The DNA of the CDR3 is TGTGCCAGCAGCAAGAGGACGGGAGGGCCTGACGAGCAGTACTTC. Combining the CDR3 with reference TRBV9 and TRBJ2-7 gives the whole variable domain DSGVTQTPKHLITATGQRVTLRCSPRSGDLSVYWYQQSLDQGLQFLIQYYNGEERAKGNILERFSAQQFPDLHSELNLSSLELGDSALYFCASSKRTGGPDEQYFGPGTRLTVT.

The V call is TRBV5-1, the J call TRBJ2-5; D tentatively fits TRBD1 or TRBD2 (5 bases each). This CDR3 is built from 17 residues. Trimming stripped 0 bases from V and 5 bases from J, with 20 bases between. From germline, CDR1 is SGHRS and CDR2 YFSETQ. The CDR3 nucleotides read TGCGCCAGCAGCTTGGCCGATCACTCGGGACCTCAGGAGACCCAGTACTTC. Encoded protein: CASSLADHSGPQETQYF. Supplemented by reference TRBV5-1 and TRBJ2-5, the full variable domain reads KAGVTQTPRYLIKTRGQQVTLSCSPISGHRSVSWYQQTPGQGLQFLFEYFSETQRNKGNFPGRFSGRQFSNSRSEMNVSTLELGDSALYLCASSLADHSGPQETQYFGPGTRLLVL.

This clonotype has just a few counts. The CDR3 region has the DNA TGTGCCAGCAGCCACACAGGACCAGAGACCCAGTACTTC. Its translation: CASSHTGPETQYF. The chain carries TRBV7-9 and TRBJ2-5; D perhaps matches TRBD1 (5 bases). There are 13 residues in the CDR3. V was cut by 5 bases and J by 4 bases, with 11 bases left in between. Germline loops: CDR1 SEHNR, CDR2 FQNEAQ (reference sequence).

The J gene is TRBJ2-5, the V gene TRBV5-1; 10 bases map to TRBD1. Germline values: CDR1 SGHRS, CDR2 YFSETQ. Trimming removed 4 bases from V and 4 bases from J; junction bases left unmatched: 7. The CDR3 covers 15 residues. CDR3 region: CASSPPRDRGETQYF. Written as DNA, the CDR3 is TGCGCCAGCAGCCCACCAAGGGACAGGGGAGAGACCCAGTACTTC.

This clonotype was seen a handful of times. The CDR3 loop reads CATPGGNSSYNEQFF. The CDR3, as DNA: TGTGCCACCCCGGGAGGCAATAGCTCCTACAATGAGCAGTTCTTC. The chain uses TRBV7-9 and TRBJ2-1, with 7 bases fitting TRBD2. V trimming: 10 bases; J trimming: 0 bases; junction bases outside the gene matches: 9. The CDR3 length is 15 residues. Germline CDR1 reads SEHNR; CDR2 reads FQNEAQ (reference sequence).

Comments on this clonotype: A much larger clone differs from this one at a single base, so this may be a read error. The chain links TRBV4-2 to TRBJ2-7, with 7 bases aligning to TRBD2. The germline V gene encodes CDR1 LGHNA and CDR2 YNFKEQ. The CDR3 totals 16 residues. The CDR3 DNA reads as TGTGCCAGCGGCCAAGATCGCGGCGGGGGCTCCTACGAGCAGTACTTC. This codes for CASGQDRGGGSYEQYF.

V and J are TRBV3-1 and TRBJ2-1; D could derive from TRBD1 or TRBD2 (5 bases each). The CDR3 runs to 12 residues. CDR1 is LGHDT, CDR2 YNNKEL, per germline (reference sequence). The V and J ends lost 4 bases and 12 bases respectively, with 13 bases between them. The DNA for the CDR3 is TGTGCCAGCAGCCTCAGGGTCGAGGGGCAGTTCTTC. Translation gives CASSLRVEGQFF.

This clonotype was seen at least ten times. This chain uses TRBV15 with TRBJ2-1; tentatively, D is TRBD2 (6 bases). The CDR3 sequence is 14 residues long. The germline CDR1 and CDR2 sequences are LNHNV and YYDKDF (reference sequence). Trimming left V 0 bases short and J 7 bases short, with 10 bases between. This chain's CDR3 is CATSRDRAGNEQFF. The CDR3 DNA is TGTGCCACCAGCAGAGACAGGGCGGGGAATGAGCAGTTCTTC.

V usage is TRBV15 and J usage is TRBJ1-1; no clear D. CDR1 and CDR2 (germline): LNHNV, YYDKDF (reference sequence). The CDR3 is 15 amino acids. V lost 3 bases to trimming and J lost 0 bases, with 11 bases between them. The CDR3 protein is CATSSRVRVNTEAFF. The CDR3 nucleotides are TGTGCCACCAGCAGTAGGGTTAGGGTGAACACTGAAGCTTTCTTT.

The chain employs TRBV10-3 and TRBJ1-6; 9 bases fit TRBD1. The V and J ends lost 6 bases and 7 bases, in that order; junction bases with no gene match: 4. The CDR3 loop spans 14 amino acids. Germline V gene sequence: CDR1 ENHRY, CDR2 SYGVKD. CDR3 in DNA: TGTGCCATCAGATCGACAGGGGGGAATTCACCCCTCCACTTT. It translates to CAIRSTGGNSPLHF.

Many counts were recorded for this clonotype. The chain employs TRBV30 and TRBJ1-1; tentatively, D is TRBD1 (6 bases). The CDR3 sequence is 14 residues long. The V end lost 3 bases, the J end lost 0 bases, and 11 bases lay between the germline ends. Germline V CDR1 and CDR2: GTSNPN, SVGIG (reference sequence). The CDR3 protein is CAWSADRLNTEAFF. The CDR3 region has the DNA TGTGCCTGGAGCGCAGACAGGCTGAACACTGAAGCTTTCTTT.

J is TRBJ2-1 and V is TRBV7-2; no clear D gene. The V and J ends lost 0 bases and 13 bases respectively, with 7 bases between them. The CDR3 covers 11 residues. Germline V gives CDR1 SGHTA, CDR2 FQGNSA. The chain's CDR3 is CASSLALGQFF. Written as DNA, the CDR3 is TGTGCCAGCAGCTTAGCGCTAGGACAGTTCTTC.

The sample holds a few counts of this clonotype. This chain joins TRBV3-1 and TRBJ2-6, with 10 bases lining up with TRBD1. V trimming: 4 bases; J trimming: 0 bases; junction bases outside the gene matches: 3. Looked up from germline, CDR1 is LGHDT and CDR2 is YNNKEL (reference sequence). The CDR3 loop spans 17 amino acids. Here the CDR3 reads CASSPRDRGSGANVLTF. For the CDR3, the DNA is TGTGCCAGCAGCCCCCGGGACAGGGGCTCTGGGGCCAACGTCCTGACTTTC. Drawing the rest from reference TRBV3-1 and TRBJ2-6, the complete variable domain is DTAVSQTPKYLVTQMGNDKSIKCEQNLGHDTMYWYKQDSKKFLKIMFSYNNKELIINETVPNRFSPKSPDKAHLNLHINSLELGDSAVYFCASSPRDRGSGANVLTFGAGSRLTVL.